The 21 T cell receptor beta chains below were found in one sample sequenced in a study of early T cells in non-severe SARS-CoV-2 infection. TCRdb passed the 5' RACE reads through MiXCR, listing each CDR3 protein once. The table has roughly 40,000 distinct CDR3 sequences, roughly 6.3% seen once. Sample: whole blood. Every receptor here comes from an adult who was a healthcare worker with PCR-confirmed SARS-CoV-2 infection or an uninfected control (not recorded which).

This clonotype was observed many times. The CDR3 spells CASSAWGVQETQYF. The DNA of the CDR3 is TGTGCCAGCAGTGCCTGGGGGGTCCAAGAGACCCAGTACTTC. This chain connects TRBV25-1 to TRBJ2-5; D is possibly TRBD2 (6 bases). The CDR3 has 14 residues. Looked up from germline, CDR1 is MGHDK and CDR2 is SYGVNS. V was cut by 4 bases and J by 1 base, with 10 bases left in between.

On this clonotype itself: This may come from a read error, since a much larger clone is one base off. This chain uses TRBV5-6 with TRBJ2-3; possible D gene TRBD1, 6 bases. The V end lost 3 bases, the J end lost 2 bases, and 10 bases lay between the germline ends. Per germline, CDR1 SGHDT and CDR2 YYEEEE. This CDR3 is 14 amino acids long. The CDR3 loop reads CASSSGQYTDTQYF. The DNA of the CDR3 is TGTGCCAGCAGCTCGGGACAATACACAGATACGCAGTATTTT.

This clonotype was picked up a small number of times. The chain recombines TRBV20-1 with TRBJ2-1, with 7 bases that match TRBD2. Trimming removed 6 bases from V and 0 bases from J; junction bases left unmatched: 11. The CDR3 has 16 amino acids. The germline CDR1 and CDR2 sequences are DFQATT and SNEGSKA (reference sequence). CDR3 coding DNA: TGCAGTGCACGCCCCATCCTAGCGGCCTCCTACAATGAGCAGTTCTTC. Its protein product is CSARPILAASYNEQFF.

This clonotype appeared many times. The chain employs TRBV12-3 or TRBV12-4 and TRBJ2-1; TRBD2 is a possible D gene (6 bases). V was trimmed by 1 base and J by 12 bases, leaving 13 bases between them. This CDR3 comprises 13 residues. CDR3 loop: CASSLGPSVRQFF. The CDR3 DNA sequence: TGTGCCAGCAGTTTAGGGCCTAGCGTTAGGCAGTTCTTC.

This clonotype was seen many times. DNA for the CDR3: TGCGCCAGTATCCGGGACGCGAGCTCCTACAATGAGCAGTTCTTC. Translation: CASIRDASSYNEQFF. This chain connects TRBV5-1 to TRBJ2-1, with D perhaps matching TRBD1 or TRBD2 (5 bases each). The germline gives CDR1 SGHRS, CDR2 YFSETQ. Trimming took off 8 bases at V and 0 bases at J, with 15 bases between the two ends. The CDR3 totals 15 residues.

The chain couples TRBV7-6 to TRBJ2-3; 8 nucleotides align to TRBD2. The CDR3 loop spans 17 amino acids. CDR1 is SGHVS, CDR2 FNYEAQ, per germline. J lost 9 bases, V lost 1 base, and 15 bases had no gene match. CDR3 nucleotides: TGTGCCAGCAGCTTAGTGCTAGCGGGCGCCATGACCTGGACGCAGTATTTT. It codes for CASSLVLAGAMTWTQYF.

This sequence joins TRBV7-8 and TRBJ1-4, with D unresolved. Germline V gene data show CDR1 as SGHVS and CDR2 as FQNEAQ. The CDR3 is 12 amino acids. V shed 4 bases and J shed 8 bases, with 8 bases lying between them. The CDR3 nucleotides are TGTGCCAGCAGCTCCCGGGAGGAAAAACTGTTTTTT. Its protein is CASSSREEKLFF.

This chain joins TRBV21-1 and TRBJ2-3; the D call TRBD2 from the table was never checked on the DNA. TRBV21-1 is given as a pseudogene. This CDR3 is built from 14 residues. The CDR3 sequence is CASNRGIYTDTQYF. The CDR3 nucleotides are TGTGCCAGCAACAGAGGGATCTACACAGATACGCAGTATTTT.

The V call is TRBV28, the J call TRBJ2-7; 9 bases align to TRBD1. J gave up 5 bases and V 4 bases, and 18 bases lay outside the gene matches. The CDR3 spans 18 residues. Germline V gene lookup returns CDR1 MDHEN and CDR2 SYDVKM. As DNA, the CDR3 is TGTGCCAGCAGTTCAAACCCCGGGACAGGGATTTTTAGCCACGAGCAGTACTTC. Its protein product is CASSSNPGTGIFSHEQYF.

This clonotype was observed many times. The DNA of the CDR3 is TGTGCCAGCACCCAGGGGTATGGCTACACCTTC. Residues: CASTQGYGYTF. The V and J genes are TRBV5-5 and TRBJ1-2; D is perhaps TRBD1 (6 bases). Germline-derived CDR1 and CDR2 are SGHKS and YYEKEE (reference sequence). Trimming shortened V by 6 bases and J by 5 bases, and 8 bases separated the two germline ends. The CDR3 spans 11 residues.

In this sample, this clonotype turned up a few times. The rearrangement uses TRBV5-1 and TRBJ2-1; D is ambiguous. Trimming took off 2 bases at V and 10 bases at J, with 7 bases between the two ends. The CDR3 has 11 residues. The germline V gene has CDR1 SGHRS and CDR2 YFSETQ. CDR3 amino acids: CASSFLKEQFF. The CDR3 DNA is TGCGCCAGCAGCTTTTTAAAGGAGCAGTTCTTC.

This clonotype was recorded many times. The gene calls are TRBV30 and TRBJ1-2; D may be TRBD1 (6 bases). Trimming pared 0 bases from V and 8 bases from J, leaving 10 bases between. CDR3 length: 12 residues. The germline CDR1 and CDR2 sequences are GTSNPN and SVGIG (reference sequence). Here the CDR3 reads CAWSVGARGYTF. In DNA, the CDR3 is TGTGCCTGGAGTGTGGGGGCCCGGGGCTACACCTTC. The variable domain in full, with the rest retrieved from reference TRBV30 and TRBJ1-2, is SQTIHQWPATLVQPVGSPLSLECTVEGTSNPNLYWYRQAAGRGLQLLFYSVGIGQISSEVPQNLSASRPQDRQFILSSKKLLLSDSGFYLCAWSVGARGYTFGSGTRLTVV.

This clonotype was recorded at least ten times. The chain uses TRBV27 and TRBJ2-7; tentatively, D is TRBD1 (6 bases). Germline V CDR1 and CDR2: MNHEY, SMNVEV (reference sequence). The CDR3 has 14 amino acids. V lost 2 bases and J 2 bases, leaving 10 bases between the germline ends. DNA of the CDR3: TGTGCCAGCAGTTTAGACAGGAATACCTACGAGCAGTACTTC. Translating it yields CASSLDRNTYEQYF.

The gene calls are TRBV28 and TRBJ2-1; D perhaps matches TRBD1 (5 bases). The germline CDR1 and CDR2 sequences are MDHEN and SYDVKM. V lost 4 bases to trimming and J lost 0 bases, with 13 bases between them. The CDR3 has 16 amino acids. In DNA, the CDR3 is TGTGCCAGCAGTTCCGCGGCTGACAGCTCCTACAATGAGCAGTTCTTC. Encoded protein: CASSSAADSSYNEQFF. Looking up the rest from reference TRBV28 and TRBJ2-1 gives the full variable domain: DVKVTQSSRYLVKRTGEKVFLECVQDMDHENMFWYRQDPGLGLRLIYFSYDVKMKEKGDIPEGYSVSREKKERFSLILESASTNQTSMYLCASSSAADSSYNEQFFGPGTRLTVL.

This chain joins TRBV2 and TRBJ2-1, with 12 bases lining up with TRBD2. V lost 7 bases, J lost 9 bases, and 10 bases stayed unmatched. Per the germline V gene, CDR1 is SNHLY and CDR2 is FYNNEI. The length of the CDR3 is 15 residues. CDR3 nucleotides: TGTGCCAGCATTAGACTAGCGGGAGTTGCGGGTGAGCAGTTCTTC. Its translation is CASIRLAGVAGEQFF.

The chain links TRBV18 to TRBJ2-7, with D unclear. The CDR3 is made up of 14 amino acids. V was cut by 5 bases and J by 0 bases, with 11 bases left in between. CDR1 is KGHSH and CDR2 is LQKENI in the germline V gene. The CDR3 spells CASSSYVFSYEQYF. The CDR3 nucleotides read TGTGCCAGCTCATCGTACGTGTTCTCCTACGAGCAGTACTTC.

J is TRBJ2-5 and V is TRBV7-2, with D possibly TRBD2 on 5 matching bases. From germline, CDR1 is SGHTA and CDR2 FQGNSA. CDR3 length: 14 amino acids. With 5 bases removed from V and 5 bases from J, the gap between germline ends came to 15 bases. The CDR3 region has the DNA TGTGCCAGCAGCACTAGTGTGCAGACGGAGACCCAGTACTTC. Its translation: CASSTSVQTETQYF.

Many counts were recorded for this clonotype. This rearrangement joins TRBV6-2 or TRBV6-3 to TRBJ2-7; TRBD2 aligns across 12 bases. The CDR3 has 15 amino acids. Germline trimming cut 5 bases from V and 2 bases from J; bases unmatched to any gene: 4. CDR1 and CDR2 (germline): MNHEY, SVGEGT. CDR3 sequence (DNA): TGTGCCAGCAGTCGCCTAGCGGGAGGGCCCTACGAGCAGTACTTC. Its translation: CASSRLAGGPYEQYF.

The rearrangement uses TRBV11-2 and TRBJ2-5; TRBD2 matches 7 bases. This CDR3 has 16 residues. In germline, CDR1 is SGHAT, CDR2 FQNNGV. The V gene end was trimmed by 5 bases and the J gene end by 1 base; junction bases not matched to a gene: 10. In nucleotides, the CDR3 is TGTGCCAGCAGCGGGGCGGGCGCGGGAGTCCAAGAGACCCAGTACTTC. Protein: CASSGAGAGVQETQYF.

The sample holds many counts of this clonotype. This rearrangement joins TRBV20-1 to TRBJ2-7; either TRBD1 or TRBD2 may fit D (5 bases each). The V end lost 3 bases, the J end lost 5 bases, and 11 bases lay between the germline ends. This CDR3 has 12 amino acids. Germline V lookup: CDR1 DFQATT, CDR2 SNEGSKA (reference sequence). CDR3 coding DNA: TGCAGTGCTAGGGGGCTAGCCCACGAGCAGTACTTC. It encodes CSARGLAHEQYF.

By share of the sample, this clonotype is medium-sized (0.01 to 0.1%). V usage is TRBV12-3 or TRBV12-4 and J usage is TRBJ2-1; tentative D call: TRBD1 (6 bases). The CDR3 runs to 17 residues. V gave up 8 bases and J gave up 4 bases, with 24 bases separating them. The CDR3 reads CASAYSDSIPLYNEQFF. The CDR3 DNA is TGTGCCAGCGCATATTCGGACAGTATTCCCCTATACAATGAGCAGTTCTTC.